This T cell receptor (beta chain) was sequenced during a study of cytomegalovirus exposure and HLA in healthy donors. Germline V gene lookup returns CDR1 LNHDA and CDR2 SQIVND (reference sequence). Trimming stripped 3 bases from V and 3 bases from J, with 6 bases between. The CDR3 has 13 amino acids. TCRdb's table, derived via immunoSEQ multiplex PCR, lists solely in-frame clones and lacks some. The table has 140,000 to 150,000 clones, about 94% seen once. From the approximately 120-subject validation cohort, which was separate from the approximately 670-subject first cohort, the donors were drawn. The receptor's source is a man younger than 35 in good health and CMV-seropositive. The specimen was PBMCs. V is TRBV19 and J is TRBJ2-1; a weak D match, TRBD2 (5 bases). CDR3 nucleotides: TGTGCCAGTAGTATCACTAGCTACAATGAGCAGTTCTTC. As protein: CASSITSYNEQFF.